The 6 T cell receptor beta chains given below trace back to one sample, sequenced in a study of response to subunit inactivated influenza vaccine. TCRdb independently ran MiXCR on the RT-PCR reads; one entry per CDR3 protein. The profile shows around 190,000 distinct CDR3 sequences, around 15% of them singletons. Sequencing used CD8+ T cells sorted from PBMCs, obtained 5 days after vaccination. Source of these receptors: a man in his forties or fifties who received an inactivated influenza vaccine.

The chain combines TRBV6-1 with TRBJ1-1; D call uncertain. The CDR3 covers 13 residues. Trimming took 11 bases from V and 8 from J, leaving 21 bases between them. Germline assignment: CDR1 MNHNS and CDR2 SASEGT. CDR3 DNA: TGTGCCGTACGGGGTGGACGGTTCGCGGAAGCTTTCTTT. This gives the protein CAVRGGRFAEAFF.

The chain employs TRBV25-1 and TRBJ2-1; D not resolved. Germline V gene data show CDR1 as MGHDK and CDR2 as SYGVNS. The V gene lost 4 bases and the J gene lost 7 bases, with 8 bases spanning the gap. This CDR3 has 12 amino acids. The CDR3 reads CASSVGRNEQFF. The CDR3 bases are TGTGCCAGCAGTGTTGGAAGGAATGAGCAGTTCTTC.

This chain links TRBV7-9 with TRBJ1-1; D possibly corresponds to TRBD1 (5 bases). V gave up 5 bases and J gave up 4 bases, with 17 bases separating them. Germline V gene lookup returns CDR1 SEHNR and CDR2 FQNEAQ (reference sequence). There are 15 residues in the CDR3. This chain's CDR3 is CASSQISGLSTEAFF. The CDR3 DNA is TGTGCCAGCAGCCAGATATCAGGGCTGAGCACTGAAGCTTTCTTT.

This chain links TRBV6-1 with TRBJ2-7; the D is unclear. The CDR3 loop spans 14 amino acids. Germline V gene data show CDR1 as MNHNS and CDR2 as SASEGT. The V end lost 3 bases, the J end lost 0 bases, and 9 bases lay between the germline ends. CDR3 sequence (DNA): TGTGCCAGCAGTGAGGTCCAGTACTCCTACGAGCAGTACTTC. This gives the protein CASSEVQYSYEQYF.

This clonotype has a handful of counts. This chain joins TRBV29-1 and TRBJ2-2, with D perhaps TRBD1 (6 bases). CDR1 is SQVTM and CDR2 is ANQGSEA in the germline V gene. Trimming took off 0 bases at V and 1 base at J, with 12 bases between the two ends. CDR3 length: 16 amino acids. The CDR3 region is CSVEDRARGNTGELFF. The CDR3 coding sequence is TGCAGCGTTGAAGATCGGGCCAGGGGGAACACCGGGGAGCTGTTTTTT.

V is TRBV5-8 and J is TRBJ1-2; the D is unclear. Germline lookup yields CDR1 SGHTS and CDR2 YDEGEE. The CDR3 is 12 amino acids. V lost 1 base, J lost 6 bases, and 7 bases lay in between. The CDR3 DNA reads as TGTGCCAGCAGCTTGTTCGGGAATGGCTACACCTTC. Protein sequence: CASSLFGNGYTF.